These T cell receptor beta chains were read from a single sample in a study of monozygotic twins with inflammatory bowel disease. After re-calling the 5' RACE reads, TCRdb lists one entry per CDR3 protein, DNA absent. This sample contains 330,000 or so distinct CDR3 sequences. What was sequenced was blood. These receptors were taken from a human donor with ulcerative colitis or Crohn's disease, or a healthy co-twin of an affected twin (not recorded which). The CDR3 runs from the conserved cysteine through the conserved F or W. The order of the fields is CDR3 length, J gene, V gene, CDR3 protein.

>17|TRBJ2-6|TRBV3-1
CASSRGGLSSGANVLTF
>13|TRBJ1-2|TRBV20-1
CSALGGGSYGYTF
>13|TRBJ2-1|TRBV27
CASSYDRRNEQFF
>16|TRBJ2-1|TRBV11-2
CASSFTGKSSYNEQFF
>14|TRBJ1-1|TRBV5-1
CASSSGDRVSEAFF
>18|TRBJ2-7|TRBV4-1
CASSQVLTAPSRHYEQYF
>13|TRBJ1-1|TRBV6-5
CASSPDRTRGAFF
>15|TRBJ2-3|TRBV29-1
CSVTLIGRSTDTQYF
>16|TRBJ2-1|TRBV20-1
CSAYLRLAGGRGEQFF
>13|TRBJ2-7|TRBV5-6
CASSSDRVHEQYF
>16|TRBJ2-2|TRBV29-1
CSVVLPIAGGTGELFF
>15|TRBJ1-5|TRBV5-1
CASSLEVGSNQPQHF
>18|TRBJ1-1|TRBV29-1
CSVEDRRGFGLMNTEAFF